This TCR beta chain was identified in a study of Graves' ophthalmopathy and Graves' hyperthyroidism. V gave up 1 base and J gave up 1 base; unmatched junction bases: 5. Germline V lookup: CDR1 SGHAT, CDR2 FQNNGV. This CDR3 comprises 16 residues. There are a few counts of this clonotype. RNA served as the template for amplifying TCR beta CDR3 regions. RT-PCR in the first round used HTBI primers; a second-round multiplex PCR followed. TCRdb fed the multiplex PCR reads into MiXCR, producing one record per CDR3 protein. Of approximately 1.2 million distinct CDR3 sequences listed, 35% to 40% were seen once; the top ten hold approximately 12%.

The clonotype was recovered from an adult man with Graves' hyperthyroidism. The chain recombines TRBV11-2 with TRBJ2-7, with TRBD1 identical over 9 bases. Source material: peripheral blood or thyroid tissue (not recorded which). CDR3 loop: CASSLVSTGGSYEQYF. CDR3 bases: TGTGCCAGCAGCTTAGTCTCGACAGGGGGATCCTACGAGCAGTACTTC.